This T cell receptor (beta chain) was retrieved from a study of shared clonotypes between healthy human individuals. TCRdb's table, derived via immunoSEQ multiplex PCR, lists solely in-frame clones and lacks some. The sample comprises over a million clones, more than 75% of which are singletons, and approximately 0.5% rests with the top ten. The germline gives CDR1 MNHNS, CDR2 SASEGT. This CDR3 region has 13 residues. About this clone: A junction boundary mismatches the germline segment, possibly from a read error.

The specimen was memory CD4+ T cells from PBMCs. Subset in this sample: CD45RA-negative fraction. This TCR came from a man aged 18 to 35 in good health. Some clones in this sample may be carry-over from other donors' samples. The V and J genes are TRBV6-1 and TRBJ2-7, with D maybe TRBD1 (6 bases). Here the CDR3 reads CASTRTVSYEQYF. The CDR3 region has the DNA TGTGCTAGCACCCGGACAGTCTCCTACGAGCAGTACTTC.